The clone carrying this TCR beta chain was detected only once. The sample belongs to a study of blood T cell repertoires in COVID-19. Background on the study: From the United States, Italy and Spain came samples of acute and convalescent COVID-19.

As processed by the authors: From reference gene primer amplification, estimates of nucleated cell counts were derived. Produced via immunoSEQ multiplex PCR; TCRdb's table is partial and in-frame only. The V and J calls and clone size are taken from that table; D and trimming were inferred from the DNA. The table records around 190,000 clones, more than 80% of them present only once. With 4 bases removed from V and 1 base from J, the gap between germline ends came to 11 bases. This CDR3 spans 14 amino acids. Looked up from germline, CDR1 is SGHKS and CDR2 is YYEKEE (reference sequence). The specimen sequenced was peripheral blood. This rearrangement joins TRBV5-5 to TRBJ1-1; D might be TRBD1 (5 bases). The TCR sequence derives from a woman aged 60 to 75 with acute or convalescent COVID-19. The CDR3 region is CASSGGTWNTEAFF. The CDR3 nucleotides are TGTGCCAGCAGCGGGGGGACGTGGAACACTGAAGCTTTCTTT.